This T cell receptor (beta chain) was observed in a study of blood T cell repertoires in COVID-19. At the level of the study: Sources were T cells, B-cell-depleted T cells, or PBMCs; the material itself was cDNA or gDNA.

Clones were sequenced by immunoSEQ multiplex PCR, and TCRdb holds only the in-frame ones, with some missing. The data contain about 370,000 clones, around 87% of them seen just once; the ten biggest clones take up 0.9% to 1.1%. From germline, CDR1 is SGHTA and CDR2 FQGNSA. The CDR3 has 17 amino acids. V lost 4 bases, J lost 6 bases, and 17 bases stayed unmatched. Across about two dozen US areas, participants ranged in age from roughly 18 to 89 years. Self-reported history from a screening survey and questionnaire set each donor's cohort. The chain couples TRBV7-2 to TRBJ1-2; TRBD1 aligns across 7 bases. The sample comprised PBMCs or T cells enriched from blood (not recorded which). This clonotype originated in a man younger than 35 who had recovered from COVID-19. The DNA of the CDR3 is TGTGCCAGCAGCTCCCGGGGCGGGGGGACAGCCCTTCATGGCTACACCTTC. Translating it yields CASSSRGGGTALHGYTF.